This TCR beta chain appears in the sequencing data of a study of cytomegalovirus exposure and HLA in healthy donors. Study observations and caveats: Evidence from a later analysis indicated that most CMV-associated TCR beta chains looked HLA-restricted. When a later analysis was performed, an Asian-associated ancestry cluster reportedly had fewer N-insertions than the roughly 700-donor mean. Common viral pathogens (according to a later analysis) appeared linked to several of the most significant clusters. Analyses of presence/absence relied on an assumption of roughly uniform sequencing depth across donors.

V shed 2 bases and J shed 3 bases, with 9 bases lying between them. This CDR3 contains 14 residues. CDR1 SGHDT and CDR2 YYEEEE come from the germline V gene. This PCR relied on a set of 60 Vbeta primers and 13 Jbeta primers. TCRdb's table, derived via immunoSEQ multiplex PCR, lists solely in-frame clones and lacks some. Among 100,000 to 150,000 clones, around 76% were seen once, and the ten largest hold roughly 1.9%. This clone was found a few times. Its antigen is currently unknown. The sequenced material came from PBMCs. This sequence joins TRBV5-6 and TRBJ2-1; the D gene is possibly TRBD1 (6 bases). This clonotype originated in a woman between 50 and 59 years old in good health and CMV-seronegative. The CDR3 region is CASSFTDSYNEQFF. CDR3 DNA sequence: TGTGCCAGCAGCTTCACGGACAGCTACAATGAGCAGTTCTTC.